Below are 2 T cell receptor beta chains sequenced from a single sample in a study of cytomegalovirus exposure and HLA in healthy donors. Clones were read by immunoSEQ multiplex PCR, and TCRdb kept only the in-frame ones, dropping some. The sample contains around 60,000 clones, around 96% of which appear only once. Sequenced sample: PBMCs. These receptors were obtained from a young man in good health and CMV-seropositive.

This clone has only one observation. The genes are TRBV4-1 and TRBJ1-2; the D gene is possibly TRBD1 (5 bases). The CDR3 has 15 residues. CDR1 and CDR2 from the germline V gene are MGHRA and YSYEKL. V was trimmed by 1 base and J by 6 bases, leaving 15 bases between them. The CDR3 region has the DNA TGCGCCAGCAGCCAAGCAGCGAGGGGAGGGGATGGCTACACCTTC. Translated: CASSQAARGGDGYTF.

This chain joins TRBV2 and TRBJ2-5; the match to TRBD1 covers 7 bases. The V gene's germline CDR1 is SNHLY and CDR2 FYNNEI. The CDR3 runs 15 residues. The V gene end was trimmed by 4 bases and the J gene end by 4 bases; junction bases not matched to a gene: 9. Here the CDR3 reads CASSAGTAGGETQYF. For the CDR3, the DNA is TGTGCCAGCAGTGCAGGGACAGCTGGGGGAGAGACCCAGTACTTC.